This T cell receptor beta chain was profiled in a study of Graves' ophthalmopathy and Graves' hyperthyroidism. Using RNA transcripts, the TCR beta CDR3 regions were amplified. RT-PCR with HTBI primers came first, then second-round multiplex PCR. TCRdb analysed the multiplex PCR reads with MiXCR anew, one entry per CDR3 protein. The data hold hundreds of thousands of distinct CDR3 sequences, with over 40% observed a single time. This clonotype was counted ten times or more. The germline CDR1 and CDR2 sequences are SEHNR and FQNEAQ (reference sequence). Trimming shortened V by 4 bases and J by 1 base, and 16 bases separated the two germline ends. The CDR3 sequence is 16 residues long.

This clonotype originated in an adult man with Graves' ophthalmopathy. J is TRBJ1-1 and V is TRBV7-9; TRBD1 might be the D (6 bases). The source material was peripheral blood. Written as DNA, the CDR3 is TGTGCCAGCAGCTCCCCCAGGGGCTCCTGGAACACTGAAGCTTTCTTT. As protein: CASSSPRGSWNTEAFF.